This T cell receptor beta chain was documented in a study of blood T cell repertoires in COVID-19. Profiled with immunoSEQ multiplex PCR; TCRdb holds only in-frame clones, not every one. Among about 260,000 clones, more than 80% were seen once, and the ten largest hold around 0.85%. The TCR comes from a man aged 50-60 years who had been exposed to COVID-19. What was sequenced was PBMCs or T cells enriched from blood (not recorded which).

CDR3 region: CASSPFDNTYEQYF. Written as DNA, the CDR3 is TGTGCCAGCTCACCTTTCGACAACACCTACGAGCAGTACTTC. V and J are TRBV18 and TRBJ2-7; D is undetermined. Trimming stripped 3 bases from V and 2 bases from J, with 11 bases between. Germline V gives CDR1 KGHSH, CDR2 LQKENI. This CDR3 has 14 amino acids.